This passage covers 14 T cell receptor beta chains from one sample sequenced in a study of cytomegalovirus exposure and HLA in healthy donors. The study ran its PCR with 60 Vbeta and 13 Jbeta primers. Measured with immunoSEQ multiplex PCR; TCRdb has only the in-frame clones, and not every one. Of under 200,000 clones listed, roughly 78% are singletons. The source material was PBMCs. Receptor source: a woman in her 30s in good health and CMV-seropositive.

This sequence joins TRBV5-1 and TRBJ1-1, with unresolved D. The germline CDR1 and CDR2 sequences are SGHRS and YFSETQ. The CDR3 consists of 13 residues. The germline V and J ends were trimmed by 5 bases and 0 bases, with 8 bases remaining between them. CDR3 DNA sequence: TGCGCCAGCAGGCAGGTCCTGAACACTGAAGCTTTCTTT. It encodes CASRQVLNTEAFF.

The rearrangement uses TRBV25-1 and TRBJ1-1, with D possibly TRBD1 on 5 matching bases. Germline assignment: CDR1 MGHDK and CDR2 SYGVNS. This CDR3 contains 15 residues. V lost 2 bases and J 2 bases, leaving 12 bases between the germline ends. CDR3 loop: CASSEMTVSNTEAFF. CDR3 DNA sequence: TGTGCCAGCAGTGAAATGACAGTCTCCAACACTGAAGCTTTCTTT.

The genes are TRBV5-6 and TRBJ1-6, with D perhaps TRBD1 (5 bases). From germline, CDR1 is SGHDT and CDR2 YYEEEE. This CDR3 has 16 residues. Trimming stripped 4 bases from V and 10 bases from J, with 21 bases between. CDR3 sequence: CASSPGTLSPRSPLHF. In nucleotides, the CDR3 is TGTGCCAGCAGCCCCGGGACTCTTAGTCCCAGGTCACCCCTCCACTTT. Full variable domain (missing parts from reference TRBV5-6 and TRBJ1-6): DAGVTQSPTHLIKTRGQQVTLRCSPKSGHDTVSWYQQALGQGPQFIFQYYEEEERQRGNFPDRFSGHQFPNYSSELNVNALLLGDSALYLCASSPGTLSPRSPLHFGNGTRLTVT.

The chain combines TRBV7-2 with TRBJ1-2, with unresolved D. The germline gives CDR1 SGHTA, CDR2 FQGNSA. The CDR3 consists of 14 residues. Trimming took 3 bases from V and 2 from J, leaving 10 bases between them. The CDR3 DNA reads as TGTGCCAGCAGCTTCCTCGGCGGAAACTATGGCTACACCTTC. Translation: CASSFLGGNYGYTF. The entire variable domain, with the rest obtained from reference TRBV7-2 and TRBJ1-2, is as follows: GAGVSQSPSNKVTEKGKDVELRCDPISGHTALYWYRQSLGQGLEFLIYFQGNSAPDKSGLPSDRFSAERTGGSVSTLTIQRTQQEDSAVYLCASSFLGGNYGYTFGSGTRLTVV.

J is TRBJ1-1 and V is TRBV6-1; TRBD1 aligns across 7 bases. The CDR3 extends over 18 amino acids. V was pared by 1 base and J by 1 base, with 12 bases of the junction left unmatched. The germline V gene encodes CDR1 MNHNS and CDR2 SASEGT. The DNA for the CDR3 is TGTGCCAGCAGTGAAGGGTTGGGGACAGAACTATGGAACACTGAAGCTTTCTTT. Translation: CASSEGLGTELWNTEAFF.

The chain links TRBV10-3 to TRBJ2-7, with D hard to call. V lost 10 bases to trimming and J lost 5 bases, with 21 bases between them. This CDR3 contains 14 residues. In germline, CDR1 is ENHRY, CDR2 SYGVKD. In nucleotides, the CDR3 is TGTGCCACACAAACCCCGGGTCCAGCTGACGAGCAGTACTTC. This encodes CATQTPGPADEQYF.

The genes are TRBV5-4 and TRBJ2-7; 10 bases line up with TRBD2. This CDR3 region has 15 residues. Unmatched junction bases numbered 8, after V lost 1 base and J lost 7 bases. In germline, CDR1 is SGHNT, CDR2 YYREEE (reference sequence). The CDR3 sequence is CASSLRTSGSREQYF. The CDR3 DNA sequence: TGTGCCAGCAGCTTGAGGACTAGCGGATCCCGGGAGCAGTACTTC.

The chain joins TRBV29-1 to TRBJ2-3, with 9 positions matching TRBD2. The junction had 5 bases not matched to a gene; V was cut back by 3 bases and J by 4 bases. CDR3 length: 14 residues. The germline V gene encodes CDR1 SQVTM and CDR2 ANQGSEA. CDR3 region: CSVDSAGGPDTQYF. The CDR3 coding sequence is TGCAGCGTTGACTCCGCGGGGGGGCCAGATACGCAGTATTTT.

The chain joins TRBV2 to TRBJ1-5; D remains ambiguous. V was pared by 6 bases and J by 5 bases, with 8 bases between. Germline values: CDR1 SNHLY, CDR2 FYNNEI. CDR3 length: 12 residues. CDR3 region: CASRQAYQPQHF. As DNA, the CDR3 is TGTGCCAGCAGGCAGGCCTATCAGCCCCAGCATTTT.

The V call is TRBV5-1, the J call TRBJ1-4; D remains unclear. The CDR3 contains 13 residues. Germline V gene data show CDR1 as SGHRS and CDR2 as YFSETQ. Trimming shortened V by 0 bases and J by 12 bases, and 12 bases separated the two germline ends. CDR3 protein: CASSLERAAELFF. CDR3 sequence (DNA): TGCGCCAGCAGCTTGGAACGGGCAGCGGAACTGTTTTTT.

This rearrangement joins TRBV6-5 to TRBJ1-2, with 9 positions matching TRBD1. This CDR3 has 14 residues. With 4 bases clipped from V and 4 bases from J, the junction kept 4 bases outside the gene matches. Germline V gene lookup returns CDR1 MNHEY and CDR2 SVGAGI. CDR3 in amino acids: CASSSTGGSYGYTF. DNA for the CDR3: TGTGCCAGCAGTTCCACAGGGGGCAGCTATGGCTACACCTTC.

V gene TRBV5-4 combines with J gene TRBJ2-7; 7 positions match TRBD2. This CDR3 has 13 amino acids. CDR1 SGHNT and CDR2 YYREEE come from the germline V gene (reference sequence). The V gene end was trimmed by 4 bases and the J gene end by 3 bases; junction bases not matched to a gene: 4. The chain's CDR3 is CASSLGLNYEQYF. Written as DNA, the CDR3 is TGTGCCAGCAGCCTGGGACTAAACTACGAGCAGTACTTC.

The chain has TRBV5-5 and TRBJ2-7, with TRBD1 identical over 9 bases. The junction had 10 bases not matched to a gene; V was cut back by 4 bases and J by 2 bases. The CDR3 covers 16 residues. Germline CDR1 reads SGHKS; CDR2 reads YYEKEE (reference sequence). DNA for the CDR3: TGTGCCAGCAGCCTCCGTGTCGGGACAGGGCCCTACGAGCAGTACTTC. Amino acids: CASSLRVGTGPYEQYF.

The chain links TRBV2 to TRBJ2-1, with TRBD2 matching over 7 bases. Germline-derived CDR1 and CDR2 are SNHLY and FYNNEI. CDR3 length: 13 residues. The junction had 10 bases not matched to a gene; V was cut back by 10 bases and J by 7 bases. CDR3 nucleotide sequence: TGTGCCACCTCAACGGGAGGAGGAAATGAGCAGTTCTTC. It codes for CATSTGGGNEQFF.